These 14 T cell receptor beta chains came from one sample sequenced in a study of hypomethylating agent response in myelodysplastic syndrome. Sequencing used immunoSEQ multiplex PCR; TCRdb keeps in-frame clones, though not all of them. The table lists 1,300 or so clones, approximately 84% of them singletons. Sequenced material: bone marrow, taken before or after starting hypomethylating agent treatment for myelodysplastic syndrome (not recorded which). All receptors derive from a human donor with myelodysplastic syndrome.

The V and J genes are TRBV27 and TRBJ2-3, with 8 bases identical to TRBD1. The CDR3 covers 15 residues. CDR1 and CDR2 from the germline V gene are MNHEY and SMNVEV (reference sequence). V was pared by 7 bases and J by 2 bases, with 8 bases of the junction left unmatched. The CDR3 sequence: CASTWTGRNTDTQYF. CDR3 nucleotides: TGTGCCAGCACCTGGACAGGGAGGAACACAGATACGCAGTATTTT.

This rearrangement joins TRBV5-4 to TRBJ1-6; 9 bases are a match to TRBD1. The CDR3 runs 17 residues. J gave up 8 bases and V 4 bases, and 13 bases lay outside the gene matches. Germline CDR1 and CDR2: SGHNT and YYREEE (reference sequence). CDR3 in amino acids: CASSRERTGQGDSPLHF. DNA of the CDR3: TGTGCCAGCAGCCGGGAGCGGACGGGACAGGGTGATTCACCCCTCCACTTT.

This clone has just one count. The chain is built from TRBV11-2 and TRBJ2-1; D is uncertain. In germline, CDR1 is SGHAT, CDR2 FQNNGV. V lost 1 base and J 5 bases, leaving 12 bases between the germline ends. The CDR3 is 15 residues long. CDR3: CASSLVAGVHNEQFF. CDR3 DNA sequence: TGTGCCAGCAGCTTAGTAGCAGGAGTCCACAATGAGCAGTTCTTC.

This clone came up once. The chain is built from TRBV7-9 and TRBJ2-7; tentative D call: TRBD2 (5 bases). This CDR3 is 15 amino acids long. Germline V gene lookup returns CDR1 SEHNR and CDR2 FQNEAQ (reference sequence). Deletions cut 5 bases from V and 1 base from J, with 15 bases between. The CDR3 loop is CASSLSFAGSYEQYF. The DNA of the CDR3 is TGTGCCAGCAGCCTCTCTTTCGCGGGTTCCTACGAGCAGTACTTC.

The J gene is TRBJ2-5, the V gene TRBV5-6, with a weak D call TRBD2 (6 bases). The J call may not be correct, given that the DNA end is closer to TRBJ2-7. The CDR3 has 14 amino acids. Germline V lookup: CDR1 SGHDT, CDR2 YYEEEE. The CDR3 is CASSTSRGSYEQYF. For the CDR3, the DNA is TGTGCCAGCAGTACGAGCCGGGGGTCCTACGAGCAGTACTTC.

On this clone itself: One end of the junction does not line up with germline, which may come from a read error. The V call is TRBV2, the J call TRBJ1-2; 9 bases map to TRBD1. This CDR3 spans 11 amino acids. Germline CDR1 is SNHLY and CDR2 is FYNNEI. CDR3 coding DNA: TGTGCCACCAGGGGACAGGGAAAACCCCACTTC. Translation gives CATRGQGKPHF.

The rearrangement links TRBV2 to TRBJ1-5, with TRBD1 matching 7 bases. In germline, CDR1 is SNHLY, CDR2 FYNNEI. This CDR3 is built from 14 residues. The ends lost 5 bases at V and 5 bases at J; junction bases unmatched: 6. CDR3 in DNA: TGTGCCAGCAGTCGGGACAGTTTGTATCAGCCCCAGCATTTT. Protein: CASSRDSLYQPQHF.

This sequence joins TRBV4-1 and TRBJ2-7; 8 nucleotides agree with TRBD2. The DNA matches TRBJ2-1 better at its end, which makes the J call doubtful. CDR3 size: 16 residues. Per germline, CDR1 MGHRA and CDR2 YSYEKL. CDR3 DNA sequence: TGCGCCAGCAGCCCTGGCGGGGGGTTTTCCTACAATGAGCAGTTCTTC. This codes for CASSPGGGFSYNEQFF.

CDR3 nucleotide sequence: TGCGCCAGCAGCTTGGTGACCCTTTCTGTTGGCTACAATGAGCAGTTCTTC. Residues: CASSLVTLSVGYNEQFF. This chain connects TRBV5-1 to TRBJ2-1; the D is unclear. V was trimmed by 0 bases and J by 3 bases, leaving 16 bases between them. From germline, CDR1 is SGHRS and CDR2 YFSETQ. The length of the CDR3 is 17 residues.

J is TRBJ1-3 and V is TRBV7-2; 7 bases match TRBD1. Germline lookup yields CDR1 SGHTA and CDR2 FQGNSA. The CDR3 extends over 14 amino acids. The V gene end was trimmed by 5 bases and the J gene end by 4 bases; junction bases not matched to a gene: 5. CDR3 region: CASSLSTGGNTIYF. CDR3 coding DNA: TGTGCCAGCAGCCTGTCGACAGGGGGAAACACCATATATTTT.

The rearrangement links TRBV7-8 to TRBJ1-1; the D is unclear. CDR3 size: 14 residues. CDR1 is SGHVS and CDR2 is FQNEAQ in the germline V gene. V was cut by 3 bases and J by 8 bases, with 16 bases left in between. CDR3 in DNA: TGTGCCAGCAGCTTTCTGGGTTTCGCAATGGAAGCTTTCTTT. It yields the protein CASSFLGFAMEAFF. The whole variable domain, remainder taken from reference TRBV7-8 and TRBJ1-1, is GAGVSQSPRYKVAKRGQDVALRCDPISGHVSLFWYQQALGQGPEFLTYFQNEAQLDKSGLPSDRFFAERPEGSVSTLKIQRTQQEDSAVYLCASSFLGFAMEAFFGQGTRLTVV.

The rearrangement links TRBV23-1 to TRBJ2-6; D is unresolved. TRBV23-1 carries the ORF label, with uncertain function. The ends were cut back, 4 bases at V and 5 bases at J, with 21 bases in the middle. This CDR3 comprises 18 residues. CDR3 amino acids: CASSRKYTQQSRANVLTF. The CDR3 nucleotides are TGCGCCAGCAGTCGGAAATATACGCAACAAAGTCGGGCCAACGTCCTGACTTTC.

The chain has TRBV6-1 and TRBJ2-5; D gene unclear. The DNA matches TRBJ2-7 better at its end, which makes the J call doubtful. The CDR3 loop spans 13 amino acids. CDR1 is MNHNS, CDR2 SASEGT, per germline. The CDR3 is CASSEAPRVEQYF. In DNA, the CDR3 is TGTGCCAGCAGTGAAGCTCCGAGAGTCGAGCAGTACTTC.

The CDR3 here is CASSKLGITDTQYF. The CDR3 region has the DNA TGTGCCAGCAGCAAGCTAGGGATCACAGATACGCAGTATTTT. The chain joins TRBV5-6 to TRBJ2-3; unclear D gene. The germline V gene encodes CDR1 SGHDT and CDR2 YYEEEE. V was trimmed by 4 bases and J by 2 bases, leaving 11 bases between them. The CDR3 is 14 residues long. Supplemented by reference TRBV5-6 and TRBJ2-3, the full variable domain reads DAGVTQSPTHLIKTRGQQVTLRCSPKSGHDTVSWYQQALGQGPQFIFQYYEEEERQRGNFPDRFSGHQFPNYSSELNVNALLLGDSALYLCASSKLGITDTQYFGPGTRLTVL.